This entry lists 23 T cell receptor beta chains sequenced from one sample in a study of CD8 T cells in ankylosing spondylitis. Notes on the study in general: For ankylosing spondylitis blood, a TCR beta motif of about eight highly homologous variants appeared characteristic.

TCRdb reprocessed the 5' RACE reads via MiXCR and lists one record per CDR3 protein. The top ten hold over 1% of the sample, which has roughly 440,000 distinct CDR3 sequences, over 15% seen once. No antigen has been identified for these receptors. The specimen was blood, either unsorted or a sorted T cell fraction (not recorded which). These TCRs come from a male donor with ankylosing spondylitis.

This rearrangement joins TRBV10-3 to TRBJ1-3; D is uncertain. The germline V gene encodes CDR1 ENHRY and CDR2 SYGVKD. This CDR3 comprises 14 residues. V was clipped by 2 bases and J by 4 bases, with 9 bases between them. CDR3 DNA sequence: TGTGCCATCAGTGAGCGGGGTAGCGGAAACACCATATATTTT. Its translation is CAISERGSGNTIYF.

CDR3 nucleotides: TGTGCCAGCAGCGTTTCGGACAGGAACACCGGGGAGCTGTTTTTT. Translation gives CASSVSDRNTGELFF. The genes are TRBV9 and TRBJ2-2, with TRBD1 as a possible D gene (6 bases). Germline V gene lookup returns CDR1 SGDLS and CDR2 YYNGEE. The V gene lost 2 bases and the J gene lost 1 base, with 9 bases spanning the gap. The CDR3 loop spans 15 amino acids. Complete variable domain (other parts from reference TRBV9 and TRBJ2-2): DSGVTQTPKHLITATGQRVTLRCSPRSGDLSVYWYQQSLDQGLQFLIQYYNGEERAKGNILERFSAQQFPDLHSELNLSSLELGDSALYFCASSVSDRNTGELFFGEGSRLTVL.

This clonotype was seen only a few times. The chain links TRBV27 to TRBJ2-5; D is uncertain. Germline V CDR1 and CDR2: MNHEY, SMNVEV (reference sequence). Trimming removed 2 bases at V and 2 bases at J, with 9 bases between. This CDR3 comprises 14 residues. CDR3 DNA: TGTGCCAGCAGTTTACAAGGGAAGCAAGAGACCCAGTACTTC. Its translation is CASSLQGKQETQYF.

This clonotype was seen only a few times. The chain employs TRBV2 and TRBJ1-1; D may be TRBD1 (5 bases). Trimming stripped 8 bases from V and 0 bases from J, with 13 bases between. CDR3 length: 14 residues. CDR1 SNHLY and CDR2 FYNNEI come from the germline V gene. CDR3 amino acids: CASRQQYMNTEAFF. The DNA of the CDR3 is TGTGCCAGCCGACAGCAATACATGAACACTGAAGCTTTCTTT. Full variable domain (rest looked up from reference TRBV2 and TRBJ1-1): EPEVTQTPSHQVTQMGQEVILRCVPISNHLYFYWYRQILGQKVEFLVSFYNNEISEKSEIFDDQFSVERPDGSNFTLKIRSTKLEDSAMYFCASRQQYMNTEAFFGQGTRLTVV.

The chain joins TRBV7-6 to TRBJ2-3; 9 bases map to TRBD1. Germline V gene data show CDR1 as SGHVS and CDR2 as FNYEAQ. V gave up 2 bases and J gave up 2 bases; unmatched junction bases: 2. The CDR3 is made up of 15 amino acids. CDR3: CASSLNRGPTDTQYF. The DNA for the CDR3 is TGTGCCAGCAGCTTAAACAGGGGGCCCACAGATACGCAGTATTTT.

This clonotype has ten or more counts. V is TRBV5-1 and J is TRBJ2-3; 10 bases align to TRBD1. The CDR3 totals 15 residues. With V trimmed by 3 bases and J by 0 bases, 1 base remained unmatched. The germline V gene encodes CDR1 SGHRS and CDR2 YFSETQ. CDR3 coding DNA: TGCGCCAGCAGCTGGGACAGGGGAAGCACAGATACGCAGTATTTT. This gives the protein CASSWDRGSTDTQYF.

The V gene is TRBV2, the J gene TRBJ1-2; D is perhaps TRBD1 (5 bases). Deletions cut 9 bases from V and 7 bases from J, with 12 bases between. Germline V gives CDR1 SNHLY, CDR2 FYNNEI. This CDR3 region has 11 residues. The DNA for the CDR3 is TGTGCCAGACGGGGCATCGGTGGCTACACCTTC. Residues: CARRGIGGYTF.

This chain uses TRBV20-1 with TRBJ2-7; TRBD2 matches 7 bases. In germline, CDR1 is DFQATT, CDR2 SNEGSKA (reference sequence). J was trimmed by 13 bases and V by 4 bases; bases with no gene match: 13. CDR3 size: 12 residues. In DNA form, the CDR3 reads TGCAGTGCTACCCCCGAGGTAGCGGGCAAATACTTC. Translation: CSATPEVAGKYF.

There are many counts of this clonotype. The chain joins TRBV5-1 to TRBJ2-6; D not resolved. The germline V gene encodes CDR1 SGHRS and CDR2 YFSETQ. This CDR3 region has 15 residues. V shed 1 base and J shed 0 bases, with 5 bases lying between them. The CDR3 sequence: CASSLQSSGANVLTF. DNA for the CDR3: TGCGCCAGCAGCTTGCAGAGCTCTGGGGCCAACGTCCTGACTTTC. Based on the CDR3 plus reference TRBV5-1 and TRBJ2-6, the full variable domain is KAGVTQTPRYLIKTRGQQVTLSCSPISGHRSVSWYQQTPGQGLQFLFEYFSETQRNKGNFPGRFSGRQFSNSRSEMNVSTLELGDSALYLCASSLQSSGANVLTFGAGSRLTVL.

This clonotype has a handful of counts. The V call is TRBV9, the J call TRBJ2-3; D not resolved. The CDR3 is made up of 16 amino acids. The V and J ends lost 0 bases and 6 bases respectively, with 17 bases between them. The germline V gene has CDR1 SGDLS and CDR2 YYNGEE. As DNA, the CDR3 is TGTGCCAGCAGCGTAGGATTCGAGTGGTTCGAGGATACGCAGTATTTT. Translating gives CASSVGFEWFEDTQYF.

The rearrangement joins TRBV3-1 to TRBJ1-2; 7 bases align to TRBD1. This CDR3 has 16 amino acids. Germline values: CDR1 LGHDT, CDR2 YNNKEL (reference sequence). V dropped 5 bases and J dropped 4; count of bases not matched to a gene: 13. CDR3 sequence reads: CASSSGGGPFIYGYTF. CDR3 bases: TGTGCCAGCAGCTCAGGGGGGGGGCCATTCATCTATGGCTACACCTTC.

This rearrangement joins TRBV20-1 to TRBJ1-2; TRBD1 matches at 9 bases. The CDR3 runs to 17 residues. Per the germline V gene, CDR1 is DFQATT and CDR2 is SNEGSKA (reference sequence). Unmatched junction bases numbered 18, after V lost 6 bases and J lost 4 bases. CDR3 DNA: TGCAGTGCCCGAACGCCGGGACAGGGTCAACGGGGCTATGGCTACACCTTC. This codes for CSARTPGQGQRGYGYTF.

This clonotype has at least ten counts. This sequence joins TRBV20-1 and TRBJ2-5; D possibly corresponds to TRBD2 (7 bases). V gave up 3 bases and J gave up 1 base, with 15 bases separating them. The germline gives CDR1 DFQATT, CDR2 SNEGSKA (reference sequence). This CDR3 region has 15 residues. This CDR3 is CSARKPAGAQETQYF. The CDR3 coding sequence is TGCAGTGCTAGGAAGCCCGCGGGGGCCCAAGAGACCCAGTACTTC.

Only a few counts were recorded for this clonotype. The CDR3 ends on some other residue instead of the conserved phenylalanine or tryptophan, so this is likely a read error. The J gene is TRBJ2-1, the V gene TRBV4-2, with 9 bases aligning to TRBD1. Germline V lookup: CDR1 LGHNA, CDR2 YNFKEQ. There are 15 residues in the CDR3. With 2 bases clipped from V and 8 bases from J, the junction kept 7 bases outside the gene matches. This CDR3 reads CASSQPGTGIDEQFL. As DNA, the CDR3 is TGTGCCAGCAGCCAACCCGGGACAGGGATTGATGAGCAGTTCTTA.

This clonotype was found a few times. The rearrangement links TRBV3-1 to TRBJ2-7, with 9 bases identical to TRBD2. Germline assignment: CDR1 LGHDT and CDR2 YNNKEL (reference sequence). The CDR3 totals 15 residues. V was pared by 4 bases and J by 2 bases, with 6 bases of the junction left unmatched. CDR3 residues: CASSPQRGAPYEQYF. CDR3 in DNA: TGTGCCAGCAGCCCCCAGCGGGGGGCCCCCTACGAGCAGTACTTC.

The J gene is TRBJ1-4, the V gene TRBV11-2, with 10 positions matching TRBD1. CDR1 SGHAT and CDR2 FQNNGV come from the germline V gene. The CDR3 is 15 residues long. J lost 3 bases, V lost 6 bases, and 4 bases had no gene match. CDR3 amino acids: CASRLGQGANEKLFF. DNA for the CDR3: TGTGCCAGCAGGCTTGGACAGGGGGCTAATGAAAAACTGTTTTTT.

This clonotype has only a few counts. The chain recombines TRBV20-1 with TRBJ1-5, with D possibly TRBD1 on 6 matching bases. V lost 3 bases, J lost 4 bases, and 10 bases lay in between. CDR3 length: 13 amino acids. CDR1 is DFQATT and CDR2 is SNEGSKA in the germline V gene (reference sequence). CDR3 amino acids: CSARDSANQPQHF. The CDR3 DNA is TGCAGTGCTAGGGACAGTGCTAATCAGCCCCAGCATTTT.

This clonotype has a handful of counts. This sequence joins TRBV7-9 and TRBJ1-4; D perhaps matches TRBD1 (6 bases). The V and J ends lost 5 bases and 5 bases respectively, with 15 bases between them. The CDR3 contains 15 residues. Germline lookup yields CDR1 SEHNR and CDR2 FQNEAQ (reference sequence). CDR3 sequence: CASSRPTGTNEKLFF. The DNA of the CDR3 is TGTGCCAGCAGCCGCCCGACAGGCACGAATGAAAAACTGTTTTTT.

This clonotype occurred a few times. The chain links TRBV6-1 to TRBJ2-1; 9 bases fit TRBD2. The germline V gene encodes CDR1 MNHNS and CDR2 SASEGT. Trimming took 5 bases from V and 0 from J; bases not matched to a gene: 14. The CDR3 length is 19 residues. CDR3 loop: CASSRGGLAGPLSYNEQFF. DNA of the CDR3: TGTGCCAGCAGTAGGGGCGGGCTAGCGGGACCACTCTCCTACAATGAGCAGTTCTTC.

The V and J genes are TRBV7-2 and TRBJ2-1; weak D call: TRBD2 (5 bases). The germline gives CDR1 SGHTA, CDR2 FQGNSA. The CDR3 has 15 residues. The V gene lost 4 bases and the J gene lost 1 base, with 11 bases spanning the gap. CDR3 nucleotide sequence: TGTGCCAGCAGCTACGAGGACTCGTCCTACAATGAGCAGTTCTTC. Its protein product is CASSYEDSSYNEQFF. The whole variable domain, filled in from reference TRBV7-2 and TRBJ2-1, reads GAGVSQSPSNKVTEKGKDVELRCDPISGHTALYWYRQSLGQGLEFLIYFQGNSAPDKSGLPSDRFSAERTGGSVSTLTIQRTQQEDSAVYLCASSYEDSSYNEQFFGPGTRLTVL.

The rearrangement links TRBV24-1 to TRBJ2-2, with D perhaps matching TRBD1 or TRBD2 (7 bases each). Trimming took 5 bases from V and 2 from J, leaving 17 bases between them. This CDR3 has 17 amino acids. Germline lookup yields CDR1 KGHDR and CDR2 SFDVKD. DNA for the CDR3: TGTGCCACCAGTGGCAATGGGAGGGGGCCCAACACCGGGGAGCTGTTTTTT. As protein: CATSGNGRGPNTGELFF.

The CDR3 bases are TGCAGTGCTAGTGGGACTAGCATTCGGGCCGGGGAGCTGTTTTTT. Translating it yields CSASGTSIRAGELFF. The rearrangement joins TRBV20-1 to TRBJ2-2; TRBD2 agrees at 9 bases. After removal of 3 bases from V and 6 bases from J, the junction contained 8 bases not matched to a gene. This CDR3 has 15 residues. CDR1 and CDR2 (germline): DFQATT, SNEGSKA (reference sequence).

The V call is TRBV4-1, the J call TRBJ2-7; TRBD1 is a possible D gene (6 bases). V was trimmed by 4 bases and J by 1 base, leaving 14 bases between them. The CDR3 consists of 15 residues. Germline V gene data show CDR1 as MGHRA and CDR2 as YSYEKL. The CDR3 DNA reads as TGCGCCAGCAGCCCCGGCCGGACAGCTTCCTACGAGCAGTACTTC. Amino acids: CASSPGRTASYEQYF.